Listed below are T cell receptor beta chains from one sample, sequenced in a study of blood T cell repertoires in COVID-19. TCRdb's table, derived via immunoSEQ multiplex PCR, lists solely in-frame clones and lacks some. Of approximately 9,500 clones in the sample, 70% to 90% were seen once. The sequenced sample consisted of peripheral blood. Source of these receptors: a human donor in a cohort sampled during active COVID-19. Each CDR3 is given with its conserved first and last residue. A D gene is named only where the DNA matches it firmly. A row's size may be missing; if present it is once, few, many or a size class.

V gene	D gene	J gene	clone size	CDR3 protein	CDR3 DNA
TRBV5-5	NA	TRBJ2-1	NA	CASSLRGDTYNEQFF	TGTGCCAGCAGCTTGCGCGGGGATACCTACAATGAGCAGTTCTTC
TRBV28	TRBD1	TRBJ1-1	NA	CASSIDRVNTEAFF	TGTGCCAGCAGTATAGACAGGGTGAACACTGAAGCTTTCTTT
TRBV10-3	TRBD1	TRBJ1-1	NA	CAIGTGDRTEAFF	TGTGCCATCGGGACGGGGGACAGGACTGAAGCTTTCTTT
TRBV7-2	NA	TRBJ2-5	once	CASSLLFAGAPQETQYF	TGTGCCAGCAGCTTATTGTTCGCGGGGGCCCCACAAGAGACCCAGTACTTC
TRBV11-3	NA	TRBJ2-1	NA	CASSLIGDSPGNEQFF	TGTGCCAGCAGCTTAATAGGCGATTCTCCCGGGAATGAGCAGTTCTTC
TRBV6-5	NA	TRBJ2-7	NA	CASSYSRLYSYEQYF	TGTGCCAGCAGTTACTCACGGTTGTACTCCTACGAGCAGTACTTC
TRBV30	TRBD2	TRBJ2-2	once	CAGTSGAIVTGELFF	TGTGCTGGGACTAGCGGGGCGATCGTGACCGGGGAGCTGTTTTTT
TRBV9	TRBD2	TRBJ2-1	NA	CASSARTSPNEQFF	TGTGCCAGCAGCGCCAGGACTAGCCCCAATGAGCAGTTCTTC
TRBV3-1/TRBV3-2	NA	TRBJ2-7	NA	CASSTRGGSSYEQYF	TGTGCCAGCAGCACAAGGGGAGGTAGCTCCTACGAGCAGTACTTC
TRBV24-1	NA	TRBJ1-4	NA	CATSGGQNEKLFF	TGTGCCACCAGTGGGGGGCAGAATGAAAAACTGTTTTTT
TRBV21-1	NA	TRBJ2-7	NA	CASSKSRGCYYEQYF	TGTGCCAGCAGCAAATCGAGGGGGTGCTACTACGAGCAGTACTTC
TRBV27	TRBD1	TRBJ2-7	once	CASSLSSPGTDEQYF	TGTGCCAGCAGTTTATCCTCCCCGGGGACAGACGAGCAGTACTTC
TRBV4-1	TRBD2	TRBJ2-1	once	CASSFQPQRGFNEQFF	TGCGCCAGCAGCTTCCAGCCTCAGCGGGGGTTCAATGAGCAGTTCTTC
TRBV20-1	NA	TRBJ1-1	NA	CSASKGDAEAFF	TGCAGTGCTAGTAAAGGGGATGCTGAAGCTTTCTTT
TRBV5-5	NA	TRBJ1-1	NA	CASSLDGWNTEAFF	TGTGCCAGCAGCTTGGACGGTTGGAACACTGAAGCTTTCTTT
TRBV3-1/TRBV3-2	TRBD1	TRBJ2-1	NA	CASSQEGIGGQFF	TGTGCCAGCAGCCAAGAAGGGATAGGGGGCCAGTTCTTC
TRBV7-2	TRBD2	TRBJ2-3	NA	CASSLAGGREDTQYF	TGTGCCAGCAGCTTAGCGGGGGGGAGGGAAGATACGCAGTATTTT